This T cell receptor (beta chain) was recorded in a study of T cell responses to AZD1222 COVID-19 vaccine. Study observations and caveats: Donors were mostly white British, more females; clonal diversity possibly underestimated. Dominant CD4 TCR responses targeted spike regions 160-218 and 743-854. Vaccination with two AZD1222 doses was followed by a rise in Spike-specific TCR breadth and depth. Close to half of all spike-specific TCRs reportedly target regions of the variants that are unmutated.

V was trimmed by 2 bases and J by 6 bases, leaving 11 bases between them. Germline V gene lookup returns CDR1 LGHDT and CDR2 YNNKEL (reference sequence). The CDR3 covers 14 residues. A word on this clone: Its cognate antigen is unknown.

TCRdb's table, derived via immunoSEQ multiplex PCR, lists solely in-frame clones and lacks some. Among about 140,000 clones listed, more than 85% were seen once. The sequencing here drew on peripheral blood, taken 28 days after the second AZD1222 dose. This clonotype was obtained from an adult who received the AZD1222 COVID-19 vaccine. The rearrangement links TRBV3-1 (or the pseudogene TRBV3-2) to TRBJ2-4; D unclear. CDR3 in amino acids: CASSQNTGPNIQYF. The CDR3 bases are TGTGCCAGCAGCCAAAACACCGGGCCAAACATTCAGTACTTC.